The entry below gives a single T cell receptor beta chain sequence along with its context. Its antigen is unknown. The sample belongs to a study of cytomegalovirus exposure and HLA in healthy donors. About the research overall: Inside one of the first data releases sat around 85 million unique TCRs taken from HLA-typed donors. Broader study findings: The study found most TCR sequences rare, yet found some public TCRs in many donors.

PCR was performed using 60 Vbeta and 13 Jbeta primers. The data were produced by immunoSEQ multiplex PCR, yet TCRdb's version contains in-frame clones alone and is incomplete. This sample's table reports approximately 93,000 clones. The CDR3 length is 15 residues. From germline, CDR1 is MDHEN and CDR2 SYDVKM. Trimming took 6 bases from V and 1 from J; bases not matched to a gene: 7. The TCR sequence derives from a woman in her thirties in good health and CMV-seronegative. The chain joins TRBV28 to TRBJ2-7; 9 nucleotides match TRBD1. The sample comprised PBMCs. In DNA, the CDR3 is TGTGCCAGCAGCGCCGGGACAGGGCGGTCCTACGAGCAGTACTTC. Protein sequence: CASSAGTGRSYEQYF.